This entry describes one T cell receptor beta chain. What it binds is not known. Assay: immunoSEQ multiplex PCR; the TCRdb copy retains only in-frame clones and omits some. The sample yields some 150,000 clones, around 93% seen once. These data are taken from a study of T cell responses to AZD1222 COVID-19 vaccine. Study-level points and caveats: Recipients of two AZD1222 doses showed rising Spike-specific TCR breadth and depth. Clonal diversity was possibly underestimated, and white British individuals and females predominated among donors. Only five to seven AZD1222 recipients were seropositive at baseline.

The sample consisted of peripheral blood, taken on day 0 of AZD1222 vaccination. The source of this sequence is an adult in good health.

The CDR3 nucleotides read TGTGCCAGCAGTTTATCAGAGAACACTGAAGCTTTCTTT. Amino acid sequence: CASSLSENTEAFF. The genes are TRBV7-8 and TRBJ1-1; D is uncertain. The CDR3 loop spans 13 amino acids. The germline CDR1 and CDR2 sequences are SGHVS and FQNEAQ. V dropped 6 bases and J dropped 1 base, with 9 bases sitting between them.